This T cell receptor (beta chain) was captured by sequencing in a study of blood T cell repertoires in COVID-19. The CDR3 loop spans 12 amino acids. V lost 5 bases and J lost 8, with 9 bases in between. Per the germline V gene, CDR1 is MGHDK and CDR2 is SYGVNS. Per the original methods: Estimated nucleated cell counts came from reference gene primer amplification. TCRdb keeps only in-frame clones here, not all; method: immunoSEQ multiplex PCR. Clone size and V and J calls were adopted from that table, with D and trimming inferred from the DNA. The table includes tens of thousands of clones, 90% to 95% detected once.

This receptor was obtained from a human donor in a cohort sampled during active COVID-19. Sequenced material: peripheral blood. The chain joins TRBV25-1 to TRBJ1-4; D not resolved. CDR3 DNA sequence: TGTGCCAGCAGTTACAGTGGCGAAAAACTGTTTTTT. Translated, it gives CASSYSGEKLFF.